The 27 T cell receptor beta chains below all came from one sample that was sequenced in a study of T cell repertoires in cytomegalovirus infection. TCRdb re-called the reads with MiXCR, one entry per CDR3 protein. The table records over 300,000 distinct CDR3 sequences, around a sixth of them present only once. Specimen: PBMCs. The receptors derive from a human donor in good health (CMV status not recorded). Some clones in this sample may be carry-over from other donors' samples.

V gene TRBV20-1 combines with J gene TRBJ1-5; TRBD1 aligns across 7 bases. Germline CDR1 DFQATT, CDR2 SNEGSKA (reference sequence). This CDR3 is built from 15 residues. V gave up 6 bases and J gave up 4 bases; unmatched junction bases: 12. The CDR3 region is CSASGGSSVNQPQHF. The DNA of the CDR3 is TGCAGTGCCTCAGGGGGGTCGTCAGTTAATCAGCCCCAGCATTTT.

J is TRBJ1-2 and V is TRBV27, with TRBD1 identical over 9 bases. The CDR3 has 14 residues. Trimming took 8 bases from V and 5 from J; bases not matched to a gene: 9. CDR1 and CDR2 from the germline V gene are MNHEY and SMNVEV (reference sequence). As DNA, the CDR3 is TGTGCCAGCCTGAGGACAGGGGCTTCATATGGCTACACCTTC. This codes for CASLRTGASYGYTF.

As to this clonotype: A far larger clone is off by one base, so a read error is likely. The chain employs TRBV5-4 and TRBJ2-5, with 7 bases that match TRBD1. Germline CDR1 reads SGHNT; CDR2 reads YYREEE (reference sequence). The CDR3 length is 13 residues. V lost 2 bases to trimming and J lost 3 bases; unmatched junction nucleotides: 1. The CDR3, as DNA: TGTGCCAGCAGCTTTGGGACAGAAGAGACCCAGTACTTC. Translated, it gives CASSFGTEETQYF.

The sample holds a few counts of this clonotype. The chain combines TRBV20-1 with TRBJ2-1, with unresolved D. This CDR3 region has 11 residues. The V end was cut by 5 bases, the J end by 6 bases, with 8 bases between. Germline CDR1 reads DFQATT; CDR2 reads SNEGSKA (reference sequence). Written as DNA, the CDR3 is TGCAGTGCTTTCCGAGGCAATGAGCAGTTCTTC. Its translation is CSAFRGNEQFF.

The chain combines TRBV6-6 with TRBJ1-5; D uncertain. The germline CDR1 and CDR2 sequences are MNHNY and SVGAGI (reference sequence). The CDR3 runs 13 residues. The germline V and J ends were trimmed by 8 bases and 5 bases, with 13 bases remaining between them. The CDR3 here is CASGSGEYQPQHF. CDR3 coding DNA: TGTGCCAGCGGGTCAGGAGAGTATCAGCCCCAGCATTTT.

The chain recombines TRBV5-1 with TRBJ2-5; TRBD1 or TRBD2 may be the D gene (6 bases each). The CDR3 length is 16 residues. Trimming left V 0 bases short and J 5 bases short, with 17 bases between. CDR1 is SGHRS and CDR2 is YFSETQ in the germline V gene. For the CDR3, the DNA is TGCGCCAGCAGCTTGGGGGTCGGGGGCCCTCAGGAGACCCAGTACTTC. Its translation: CASSLGVGGPQETQYF.

The chain recombines TRBV9 with TRBJ1-5; a weak D match, TRBD1 (6 bases). Germline V lookup: CDR1 SGDLS, CDR2 YYNGEE. V lost 3 bases, J lost 7 bases, and 17 bases lay in between. This CDR3 is built from 15 residues. The CDR3 region has the DNA TGTGCCAGCAGCGGAGGGCCAGGGGCAGGACAGCCCCAGCATTTT. Its translation is CASSGGPGAGQPQHF.

This clonotype appeared many times. This chain uses TRBV7-9 with TRBJ1-6; maybe TRBD1 (5 bases). This CDR3 spans 14 amino acids. V shed 3 bases and J shed 6 bases, with 9 bases lying between them. CDR1 and CDR2 from the germline V gene are SEHNR and FQNEAQ (reference sequence). Here the CDR3 DNA reads TGTGCCAGCAGCTTTCAGGGTGGTAATTCACCCCTCCACTTT. It codes for CASSFQGGNSPLHF.

This clonotype came up many times. This chain uses TRBV12-3 or TRBV12-4 with TRBJ1-4; D unclear. CDR3 length: 14 amino acids. V lost 3 bases to trimming and J lost 6 bases, with 11 bases between them. Written as DNA, the CDR3 is TGTGCCAGCAGTTTTTCGGGGATTTATGAAAAACTGTTTTTT. Its protein product is CASSFSGIYEKLFF.

In this sample, this clonotype turned up a few times. V and J are TRBV19 and TRBJ1-2, with D unclear. The V end was cut by 6 bases, the J end by 4 bases, with 18 bases between. The CDR3 runs to 15 residues. The germline gives CDR1 LNHDA, CDR2 SQIVND (reference sequence). Here the CDR3 reads CASSEDALRGYGYTF. The CDR3 DNA is TGTGCCAGTAGCGAAGACGCTCTCCGTGGCTATGGCTACACCTTC.

This clonotype appeared a few times. The V gene is TRBV12-3 or TRBV12-4, the J gene TRBJ2-5; 7 bases line up with TRBD2. CDR3 length: 15 amino acids. The V and J ends lost 6 bases and 0 bases, in that order; junction bases with no gene match: 7. The chain's CDR3 is CASSQRAGDQETQYF. CDR3 DNA: TGTGCCAGCAGCCAAAGGGCGGGGGACCAAGAGACCCAGTACTTC.

V gene TRBV12-3 or TRBV12-4 combines with J gene TRBJ1-2; D gene uncertain. This CDR3 contains 14 residues. V was trimmed by 4 bases and J by 6 bases, leaving 15 bases between them. The DNA for the CDR3 is TGTGCCAGCAGTTCTAGGGAGAGGTCAAATGGCTACACCTTC. Protein product: CASSSRERSNGYTF.

This clonotype was picked up many times. This rearrangement joins TRBV7-2 to TRBJ1-1, with D unresolved. Germline-derived CDR1 and CDR2 are SGHTA and FQGNSA. This CDR3 has 13 amino acids. The V and J ends lost 0 bases and 4 bases respectively, with 6 bases between them. The CDR3 spells CASSLAARTEAFF. The CDR3 DNA reads TGTGCCAGCAGCTTAGCAGCGCGCACTGAAGCTTTCTTT.

This clonotype was detected only a few times. The chain carries TRBV6-5 and TRBJ1-2, with TRBD1 matching 8 bases. CDR1 MNHEY and CDR2 SVGAGI come from the germline V gene. V dropped 1 base and J dropped 7; count of bases not matched to a gene: 5. This CDR3 is 14 amino acids long. CDR3 loop: CASSYWGQESGYTF. The CDR3 bases are TGTGCCAGCAGTTACTGGGGACAGGAGTCTGGCTACACCTTC.

This rearrangement joins TRBV11-2 to TRBJ1-4; D perhaps matches TRBD1 (6 bases). This CDR3 contains 16 residues. Germline CDR1 and CDR2: SGHAT and FQNNGV. With 5 bases removed from V and 5 bases from J, the gap between germline ends came to 18 bases. The DNA of the CDR3 is TGTGCCAGCAGCCCTGCCCTCAGGGGCGGCAATGAAAAACTGTTTTTT. It codes for CASSPALRGGNEKLFF.

This clonotype was counted between two and nine times. The J gene is TRBJ1-2, the V gene TRBV12-3 or TRBV12-4; D is perhaps TRBD1 (6 bases). The CDR3 covers 14 residues. The V gene lost 3 bases and the J gene lost 4 bases, with 12 bases spanning the gap. CDR3 amino acids: CASSLDSPGYGYTF. The CDR3 DNA reads as TGTGCCAGCAGTTTGGACAGTCCGGGCTATGGCTACACCTTC.

The chain links TRBV7-6 to TRBJ1-5, with D perhaps TRBD1 (5 bases). The CDR3 extends over 13 amino acids. Trimming pared 4 bases from V and 6 bases from J, leaving 10 bases between. Germline V gives CDR1 SGHVS, CDR2 FNYEAQ. The CDR3 region is CASSSGATQPQHF. Here the CDR3 DNA reads TGTGCCAGCAGCTCCGGGGCCACTCAGCCCCAGCATTTT.

The rearrangement links TRBV28 to TRBJ1-1, with 8 bases aligning to TRBD1. Germline V gene sequence: CDR1 MDHEN, CDR2 SYDVKM. This CDR3 comprises 16 residues. The V gene end was trimmed by 5 bases and the J gene end by 0 bases; junction bases not matched to a gene: 8. The CDR3 here is CASSIRSGGLNTEAFF. The DNA for the CDR3 is TGTGCCAGCAGTATACGCTCAGGGGGCTTGAACACTGAAGCTTTCTTT.

In this sample, this clonotype turned up many times. V is TRBV6-5 and J is TRBJ2-2, with 9 nucleotides matching TRBD1. Germline loops: CDR1 MNHEY, CDR2 SVGAGI. The length of the CDR3 is 17 residues. Trimming removed 0 bases from V and 6 bases from J; junction bases left unmatched: 8. The CDR3 spells CASSYSQTGGNPGELFF. The CDR3 bases are TGTGCCAGCAGTTACTCTCAGACAGGGGGGAATCCCGGGGAGCTGTTTTTT.

The CDR3 bases are TGTGCCTTCCAGACGGGAGACACCGGGGAGCTGTTTTTT. Translation: CAFQTGDTGELFF. The chain joins TRBV6-6 to TRBJ2-2, with D possibly matching TRBD2 (6 bases). Germline V CDR1 and CDR2: MNHNY, SVGAGI (reference sequence). Trimming left V 11 bases short and J 3 bases short, with 13 bases between. There are 13 residues in the CDR3.

This clonotype came up a few times. The J gene is TRBJ2-2, the V gene TRBV27, with 7 nucleotides matching TRBD2. Looked up from germline, CDR1 is MNHEY and CDR2 is SMNVEV (reference sequence). This CDR3 comprises 21 residues. After removal of 5 bases from V and 7 bases from J, the junction contained 28 bases not matched to a gene. The CDR3 DNA follows: TGTGCCAGCAGTCCGTCAATTACAGCCGCCGGGTCAGCCGGGGAGGGCGGGGAGCTGTTTTTT. Its protein product is CASSPSITAAGSAGEGGELFF.

This rearrangement joins TRBV20-1 to TRBJ1-6; TRBD1 is a possible D gene (6 bases). This CDR3 region has 15 residues. CDR1 is DFQATT, CDR2 SNEGSKA, per germline (reference sequence). Trimming stripped 2 bases from V and 7 bases from J, with 15 bases between. CDR3 protein: CSARRGQTGNSPLHF. The CDR3 nucleotides are TGCAGTGCTAGAAGGGGACAAACTGGAAATTCACCCCTCCACTTT.

The table lists this clonotype with many counts. The chain carries TRBV20-1 and TRBJ1-5; TRBD1 aligns across 7 bases. The germline V gene has CDR1 DFQATT and CDR2 SNEGSKA (reference sequence). CDR3 size: 19 residues. V was clipped by 6 bases and J by 1 base; unmatched bases: 21. The CDR3 spells CSARSFSGTARPSNQPQHF. The CDR3 nucleotides read TGCAGTGCAAGATCTTTTAGCGGGACAGCAAGACCGAGCAATCAGCCCCAGCATTTT.

In DNA form, the CDR3 reads TGTGCCAGCAGCTCTCAAGCCGGGACAGGGAATAGGCCCCAGCATTTT. This translates into CASSSQAGTGNRPQHF. This chain joins TRBV7-8 and TRBJ1-5; 9 bases map to TRBD1. V gave up 4 bases and J gave up 9 bases; unmatched junction bases: 13. The CDR3 spans 16 residues. Germline CDR1 SGHVS, CDR2 FQNEAQ.

This clonotype was seen a handful of times. The J gene is TRBJ2-7, the V gene TRBV12-3 or TRBV12-4, with 8 bases that match TRBD1. CDR3 length: 14 residues. With V trimmed by 8 bases and J by 1 base, 7 bases remained unmatched. CDR3 coding DNA: TGTGCCAGCTCCGCGACAGGGGATTCCTACGAGCAGTACTTC. It encodes CASSATGDSYEQYF.

The chain carries TRBV5-1 and TRBJ2-3; TRBD2 matches at 8 bases. Losses at the gene ends were 0 bases for V and 0 bases for J; bases not matched to a gene: 6. Germline V CDR1 and CDR2: SGHRS, YFSETQ. The length of the CDR3 is 17 residues. The CDR3 DNA sequence: TGCGCCAGCAGCTTGGGGCCAGCGGGGGAGAGCACAGATACGCAGTATTTT. Translating gives CASSLGPAGESTDTQYF.

The chain recombines TRBV2 with TRBJ1-3, with a possible D match to TRBD1 (5 bases). This CDR3 has 14 residues. V was clipped by 6 bases and J by 4 bases, with 13 bases between them. Germline V gives CDR1 SNHLY, CDR2 FYNNEI. DNA for the CDR3: TGTGCCAGCAGCGTACGGGCAGGGGGAAACACCATATATTTT. The encoded protein is CASSVRAGGNTIYF.